This note documents a single T cell receptor (beta chain) sequence. A single count supports this clone. Its antigen is still unknown. Per-nucleotide qualities are absent, and no much larger clonotype sits a single base away. The data belong to a study of blood T cell repertoires in COVID-19 (dated by TCRdb to 2020 to 2021). Study-level background: Samples covering the acute and convalescent phases of COVID-19 were provided by collaborators in the United States, Italy and Spain. The material from the prospective study consisted of cDNA or gDNA derived from T cells, B-cell-depleted T cells, or PBMCs. The dataset comprised deeply sampled blood TCRbeta repertoires from subjects exposed to, actively infected with, or recovered from COVID-19. The repertoires were made available in a free public database intended to serve as a resource for research on the immune response to SARS-CoV-2. Samples were obtained from the ongoing ImmuneRACE study (first 160 participants) and from roughly 1,300 subjects provided by 6 global collaborators. The sample metadata nearly always contained a de-identified subject ID, COVID-19 status, age in years and sex. Where available, HLA class I and class II types were obtained from metadata supplied by the sample provider rather than from assay-based typing. The paper as a whole reports these results and caveats: Clinical and demographic metadata were provided uncurated, with the amount varying by source and participant.

At one collaborating source in Seattle, patients were enrolled during active infection and were followed longitudinally through the course of disease. Whole blood was collected in K2EDTA tubes by collaborating institutions according to the institutions' own protocols. For TCRbeta analysis, collaborator samples were shipped as frozen whole blood, as isolated PBMCs, or as DNA extracted from either sample type. V ends up 2 bases short and J 5 bases short, with an unmatched junction base count of 2. From cysteine to phenylalanine, the CDR3 is 14 amino acids long. Kept here is only the CDR3 DNA, which spans 42 bases and is read in frame from base 1. CDR1 SGHTA and CDR2 FQGNSA are derived from the germline V gene. The immunoSEQ Assay, a bias-controlled multiplex PCR, was used to amplify TCRbeta CDR3 regions from genomic DNA. The authors' pipeline ran thus. The number of nucleated cells in each sample was estimated from the amplification of reference gene primers within the assay. To quantify the absolute abundance of each unique TCRbeta CDR3 rearrangement, sequence reads were collapsed and filtered. For each sample, productive Simpson clonality was calculated by taking the square root of Simpson's diversity index across productive rearrangements. TCRdb provides this immuneACCESS table in a form limited to in-frame rearrangements. Some clones are lacking; in checked studies, under half of them reflect an unresolved V gene, and why the rest are absent is not known. The DNA gave D and trimming, while V, J and clone size come from that table. This sample has roughly 120,000 clones in its table, and approximately 85% of those were observed once. The ten most abundant clones make up approximately 3% of the sample.

The chain is encoded by TRBV7-2 joined to TRBJ1-1; 10 bases in the junction line up with TRBD1. Sequenced: peripheral blood. The TCR was taken from a woman over 75 with COVID-19, enrolled during active disease. The nucleotide sequence is TGTGCCAGCAGCTTAAGGGACAGGGGTACTGAAGCTTTCTTT. This gives the protein CASSLRDRGTEAFF.